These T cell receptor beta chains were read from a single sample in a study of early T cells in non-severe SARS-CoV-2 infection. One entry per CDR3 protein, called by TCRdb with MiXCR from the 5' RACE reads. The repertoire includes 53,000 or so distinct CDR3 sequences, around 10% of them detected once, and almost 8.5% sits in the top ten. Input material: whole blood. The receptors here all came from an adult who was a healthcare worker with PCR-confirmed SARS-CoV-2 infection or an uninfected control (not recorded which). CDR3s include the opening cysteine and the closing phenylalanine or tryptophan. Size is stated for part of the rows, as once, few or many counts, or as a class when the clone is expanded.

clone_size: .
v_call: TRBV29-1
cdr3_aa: CSVALARMGNNEQFF

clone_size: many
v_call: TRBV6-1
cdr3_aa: CASSEDRGRLDEQFF

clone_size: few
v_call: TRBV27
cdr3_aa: CASSPLLDRGELFF

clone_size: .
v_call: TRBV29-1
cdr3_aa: CSAKQGRGARWSGELFF

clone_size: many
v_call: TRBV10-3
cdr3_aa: CAISRDSRTGELFF

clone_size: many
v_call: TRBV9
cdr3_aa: CASSVGGGQGRVYGYTF

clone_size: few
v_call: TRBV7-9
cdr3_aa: CASSSPGQGTEAFF

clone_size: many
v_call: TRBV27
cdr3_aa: CASSFTDSNTEAFF

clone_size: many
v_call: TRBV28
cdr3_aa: CASSLNFPPERPNEGLFF

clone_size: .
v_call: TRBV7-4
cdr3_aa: CASSLRGMPAPQANVLTF

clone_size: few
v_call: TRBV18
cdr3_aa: CASSPAVGQWNTEAFF

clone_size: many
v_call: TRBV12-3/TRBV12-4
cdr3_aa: CASSLAQGARFNEQFF

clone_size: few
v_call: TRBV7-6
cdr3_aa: CASSLGGREQGNEQFF

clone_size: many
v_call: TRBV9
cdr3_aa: CASSPRLAYNEQFF

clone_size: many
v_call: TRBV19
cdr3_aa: CASTQNVQGAGEQFF

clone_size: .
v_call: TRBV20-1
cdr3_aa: CSAPPGGSYNEQFF

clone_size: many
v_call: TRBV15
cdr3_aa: CATTAGGSGANVLTF

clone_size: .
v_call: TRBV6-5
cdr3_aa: CASSPDENTEAFF

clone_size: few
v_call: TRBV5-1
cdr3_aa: CASKLDRHNEQFF

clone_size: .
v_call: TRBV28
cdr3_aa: CASYSGRAYEQYF

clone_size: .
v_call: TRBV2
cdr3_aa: CASSGGEVYEQYF

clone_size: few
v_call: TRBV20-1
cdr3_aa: CSAQSGTSGSGAYEQYF

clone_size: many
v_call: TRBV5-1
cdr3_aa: CASSETPRSGANVLTF

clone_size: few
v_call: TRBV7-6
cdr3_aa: CASSLTGSGRLETQYF

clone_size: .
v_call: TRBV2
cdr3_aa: CASGARLTNEKLFF

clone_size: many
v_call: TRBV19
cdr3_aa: CATASGRPERNYNEQFF

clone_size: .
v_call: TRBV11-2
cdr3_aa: CASSFLGGIEAFF

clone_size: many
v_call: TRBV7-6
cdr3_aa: CASSLALGRHNSPLHF

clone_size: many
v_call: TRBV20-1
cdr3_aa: CSARGTGIEKLFF

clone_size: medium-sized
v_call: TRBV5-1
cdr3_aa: CASSLDGPGSTEAFF

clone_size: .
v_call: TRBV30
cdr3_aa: CAWSVQGGPSEKLFF